What follows are 32 T cell receptor beta chains derived from one specimen sequenced in a study of Tregs in tolerant kidney transplant recipients. The table came from immunoSEQ multiplex PCR; TCRdb's copy has only in-frame clones and leaves some out. The table has 120,000 or so clones, almost 95% seen once. Sample: CD4+ T cells from blood. The source of these receptors is a human donor in good health.

The V gene is TRBV7-9, the J gene TRBJ1-2, with D possibly matching TRBD1 (5 bases). Germline CDR1 reads SEHNR; CDR2 reads FQNEAQ (reference sequence). The CDR3 is 14 amino acids. V gave up 1 base and J gave up 2 bases, with 8 bases separating them. The CDR3 spells CASSLGQWNYGYTF. The DNA of the CDR3 is TGTGCCAGCAGCTTAGGACAGTGGAACTATGGCTACACCTTC.

The CDR3 bases are TGTGCCAGCAGTCATCCGTGGGAGCGGGAGCAGTTCTTC. Its translation: CASSHPWEREQFF. The chain recombines TRBV6-5 with TRBJ2-1; tentatively, D is TRBD2 (5 bases). V gave up 5 bases and J gave up 10 bases, with 15 bases separating them. The CDR3 length is 13 residues. From germline, CDR1 is MNHEY and CDR2 SVGAGI.

This chain connects TRBV5-1 to TRBJ1-2; the match to TRBD1 covers 9 bases. V shed 4 bases, J shed 3 bases, and the junction held 7 bases outside the gene matches. Germline CDR1 and CDR2: SGHRS and YFSETQ. CDR3 length: 15 amino acids. CDR3 nucleotide sequence: TGCGCCAGCAGCCCCCGGACAGGGGAGCACTATGGCTACACCTTC. Its protein is CASSPRTGEHYGYTF.

The chain combines TRBV7-8 with TRBJ2-3; D not certain. Per the germline V gene, CDR1 is SGHVS and CDR2 is FQNEAQ. The V and J ends lost 1 base and 6 bases respectively, with 5 bases between them. The CDR3 spans 12 residues. CDR3 coding DNA: TGTGCCAGCAGCTTAGAAGGGGATACGCAGTATTTT. Encoded protein: CASSLEGDTQYF.

The rearrangement links TRBV6-1 to TRBJ2-1, with a possible D match to TRBD2 (5 bases). The CDR3 is made up of 14 amino acids. Germline lookup yields CDR1 MNHNS and CDR2 SASEGT. Trimming shortened V by 5 bases and J by 6 bases, and 14 bases separated the two germline ends. CDR3 region: CASSSRRPSNEQFF. DNA of the CDR3: TGTGCCAGCAGTTCCCGGAGGCCAAGCAATGAGCAGTTCTTC.

This chain joins TRBV9 and TRBJ2-7; no clear D. The V end lost 1 base, the J end lost 3 bases, and 2 bases lay between the germline ends. Germline V CDR1 and CDR2: SGDLS, YYNGEE. The CDR3 length is 11 residues. CDR3 DNA sequence: TGTGCCAGCAGCGTATACTACGAGCAGTACTTC. This encodes CASSVYYEQYF.

In DNA form, the CDR3 reads TGTGCCAGCAGCTGGGGACTAGCGAACACCGGGGAGCTGTTTTTT. Translating it yields CASSWGLANTGELFF. The V call is TRBV7-8, the J call TRBJ2-2; 8 nucleotides align to TRBD2. Germline V gives CDR1 SGHVS, CDR2 FQNEAQ. J gave up 0 bases and V 4 bases, and 1 base lay outside the gene matches. The CDR3 totals 15 residues.

The chain links TRBV28 to TRBJ1-1; a weak D match, TRBD1 (5 bases). Germline V gene lookup returns CDR1 MDHEN and CDR2 SYDVKM. CDR3 length: 13 residues. Deletions cut 2 bases from V and 7 bases from J, with 11 bases between. The CDR3 loop is CASSLDGTIEAFF. CDR3 DNA sequence: TGTGCCAGCAGTTTAGACGGGACGATTGAAGCTTTCTTT.

CDR3 amino acids: CASIRTGGRYEQYF. The CDR3 nucleotides read TGTGCCAGTATCCGGACAGGGGGCAGGTACGAGCAGTACTTC. The chain employs TRBV19 and TRBJ2-7; 11 positions agree with TRBD1. J gave up 4 bases and V 7 bases, and 6 bases lay outside the gene matches. CDR1 is LNHDA, CDR2 SQIVND, per germline (reference sequence). The CDR3 is 14 residues long.

The chain joins TRBV7-9 to TRBJ1-1; tentatively, D is TRBD1 (5 bases). CDR1 is SEHNR, CDR2 FQNEAQ, per germline (reference sequence). V lost 3 bases and J lost 1, with 6 bases in between. The CDR3 is 13 amino acids. The CDR3 nucleotides read TGTGCCAGCAGCTTGCAGGGGAACACTGAAGCTTTCTTT. Its protein product is CASSLQGNTEAFF.

This chain joins TRBV23-1 and TRBJ1-2; TRBD1 is a possible D gene (5 bases). TRBV23-1 is classed as an ORF, of uncertain function. The CDR3 sequence is 13 residues long. V lost 11 bases and J lost 4, with 17 bases in between. The CDR3 spells CAQGEGWCYGYTF. In DNA form, the CDR3 reads TGCGCCCAAGGCGAGGGGTGGTGCTATGGCTACACCTTC.

J is TRBJ1-1 and V is TRBV19; D unresolved. Germline assignment: CDR1 LNHDA and CDR2 SQIVND (reference sequence). The CDR3 runs to 13 residues. Deletions cut 4 bases from V and 1 base from J, with 7 bases between. The CDR3 protein is CASSNLRNTEAFF. The CDR3 DNA reads as TGTGCCAGTAGTAATCTCCGGAACACTGAAGCTTTCTTT.

The chain carries TRBV29-1 and TRBJ2-3; 10 bases align to TRBD2. The CDR3 consists of 15 residues. Germline loops: CDR1 SQVTM, CDR2 ANQGSEA. The J segment lost 3 bases and the V segment lost 6 bases, leaving 9 bases of the junction unmatched. CDR3 sequence reads: CSVRALAGGTDTQYF. In nucleotides, the CDR3 is TGCAGCGTACGAGCCTTAGCGGGAGGAACAGATACGCAGTATTTT.

The chain joins TRBV30 to TRBJ2-7, with D unresolved. The CDR3 runs to 12 residues. Trimming stripped 5 bases from V and 3 bases from J, with 11 bases between. CDR1 and CDR2 from the germline V gene are GTSNPN and SVGIG (reference sequence). In nucleotides, the CDR3 is TGTGCCTGGGGACGGGCCAGCTACGAGCAGTACTTC. It encodes CAWGRASYEQYF.

The CDR3 protein is CASRRGQDFYEQYF. CDR3 nucleotide sequence: TGTGCCAGCAGAAGGGGACAGGATTTCTACGAGCAGTACTTC. V and J are TRBV6-1 and TRBJ2-7; TRBD1 agrees at 8 bases. The germline gives CDR1 MNHNS, CDR2 SASEGT. The J segment lost 3 bases and the V segment lost 6 bases, leaving 7 bases of the junction unmatched. This CDR3 has 14 amino acids.

This clone was counted once. V usage is TRBV30 and J usage is TRBJ1-2; the match to TRBD1 covers 10 bases. Germline trimming cut 5 bases from V and 4 bases from J; bases unmatched to any gene: 10. Germline V gene sequence: CDR1 GTSNPN, CDR2 SVGIG (reference sequence). This CDR3 has 15 residues. As DNA, the CDR3 is TGTGCCTGGGTTATACCGGGACAGGGGATCTATGGCTACACCTTC. Translating it yields CAWVIPGQGIYGYTF. The variable domain in full, completed from reference TRBV30 and TRBJ1-2, reads SQTIHQWPATLVQPVGSPLSLECTVEGTSNPNLYWYRQAAGRGLQLLFYSVGIGQISSEVPQNLSASRPQDRQFILSSKKLLLSDSGFYLCAWVIPGQGIYGYTFGSGTRLTVV.

To note about this clone: The junction and the germline gene differ at one end; a read error may be behind it. CDR3 loop: CASSLAGADLDF. CDR3 nucleotide sequence: TGCGCCAGCAGCTTGGCCGGGGCAGATTTGGATTTT. The chain has TRBV5-1 and TRBJ2-3, with D perhaps matching TRBD1 or TRBD2 (5 bases each). Germline loops: CDR1 SGHRS, CDR2 YFSETQ. The CDR3 spans 12 residues.

This rearrangement joins TRBV6-5 to TRBJ1-5; 9 positions agree with TRBD1. CDR1 and CDR2 from the germline V gene are MNHEY and SVGAGI. There are 15 residues in the CDR3. V lost 5 bases, J lost 9 bases, and 11 bases stayed unmatched. Here the CDR3 reads CASSKTGTGIRPQHF. The CDR3 nucleotides are TGTGCCAGCAGTAAAACCGGGACAGGGATTAGGCCCCAGCATTTT.

This clone was seen a single time. V is TRBV14 and J is TRBJ2-7; 8 positions agree with TRBD2. The germline V gene has CDR1 SGHDN and CDR2 FVKESK. This CDR3 has 14 residues. With 2 bases clipped from V and 0 bases from J, the junction kept 0 bases outside the gene matches. CDR3 sequence (DNA): TGTGCCAGCAGCCAACTAGCGGGCTCCTACGAGCAGTACTTC. Encoded protein: CASSQLAGSYEQYF.

The gene calls are TRBV7-6 and TRBJ2-3; D possibly uses TRBD1 or TRBD2 (6 bases each). Trimming stripped 6 bases from V and 5 bases from J, with 21 bases between. The length of the CDR3 is 16 residues. Germline CDR1 SGHVS, CDR2 FNYEAQ. The CDR3 region has the DNA TGTGCCAGCAGTCTACAGGGAGGCCCCAGTGGAGATACGCAGTATTTT. This encodes CASSLQGGPSGDTQYF.

V and J are TRBV7-8 and TRBJ2-7; 11 bases map to TRBD2. Germline assignment: CDR1 SGHVS and CDR2 FQNEAQ. V trimming: 0 bases; J trimming: 6 bases; junction bases outside the gene matches: 19. The CDR3 spans 20 residues. CDR3 sequence (DNA): TGTGCCAGCAGCTTAGCACTTCGACTTAGCGGGAGGGTCTTATGGGGCGAGCAGTACTTC. It translates to CASSLALRLSGRVLWGEQYF.

The sample holds one count of this clone. This rearrangement joins TRBV18 to TRBJ2-1; no clear D. The CDR3 sequence is 13 residues long. Germline-derived CDR1 and CDR2 are KGHSH and LQKENI. The V gene lost 3 bases and the J gene lost 9 bases, with 12 bases spanning the gap. Written as DNA, the CDR3 is TGTGCCAGCTCACCCACGAAAGGTGGTGAGCAGTTCTTC. It encodes CASSPTKGGEQFF.

The chain couples TRBV7-3 to TRBJ2-5, with a tentative D call TRBD2 (5 bases). Trimming left V 3 bases short and J 5 bases short, with 22 bases between. Germline assignment: CDR1 SGHTA and CDR2 FQGTGA. CDR3 length: 17 residues. CDR3 loop: CASSLNRIGEGGETQYF. The CDR3 DNA sequence: TGTGCCAGCAGCTTGAACCGCATCGGGGAAGGTGGGGAGACCCAGTACTTC.

This sequence joins TRBV18 and TRBJ2-3; D is unclear. Germline V gives CDR1 KGHSH, CDR2 LQKENI. The CDR3 length is 15 residues. V gave up 0 bases and J gave up 2 bases, with 9 bases separating them. The CDR3 sequence: CASSPPDGITDTQYF. The CDR3 region has the DNA TGTGCCAGCTCACCACCCGACGGAATCACAGATACGCAGTATTTT.

The chain employs TRBV7-6 and TRBJ1-5; D gene ambiguous. Deletions cut 3 bases from V and 7 bases from J, with 10 bases between. This CDR3 region has 13 residues. The germline V gene encodes CDR1 SGHVS and CDR2 FNYEAQ. The chain's CDR3 is CASSLGGGQPQHF. The CDR3 DNA sequence: TGTGCCAGCAGCTTGGGCGGAGGCCAGCCCCAGCATTTT.

V gene TRBV5-1 combines with J gene TRBJ1-2; D perhaps matches TRBD1 (6 bases). Germline loops: CDR1 SGHRS, CDR2 YFSETQ. The CDR3 loop spans 14 amino acids. Trimming shortened V by 0 bases and J by 2 bases, and 8 bases separated the two germline ends. This chain's CDR3 is CASSLGQGNYGYTF. The CDR3 nucleotides read TGCGCCAGCAGCTTGGGGCAGGGGAACTATGGCTACACCTTC.

The chain has TRBV7-9 and TRBJ2-1, with 9 positions matching TRBD2. Germline V gene lookup returns CDR1 SEHNR and CDR2 FQNEAQ (reference sequence). The CDR3 is made up of 18 amino acids. V shed 8 bases, J shed 2 bases, and the junction held 16 bases outside the gene matches. This CDR3 reads CASRPPLTSGLTYNEQFF. CDR3 bases: TGTGCCAGCCGACCCCCCCTAACTAGCGGGTTAACCTACAATGAGCAGTTCTTC.

The chain joins TRBV7-8 to TRBJ2-7, with D maybe TRBD2 (6 bases). This CDR3 has 16 amino acids. Per germline, CDR1 SGHVS and CDR2 FQNEAQ. With 1 base removed from V and 2 bases from J, the gap between germline ends came to 15 bases. This CDR3 reads CASSLVGGGGPYEQYF. The CDR3 coding sequence is TGTGCCAGCAGCTTAGTCGGGGGTGGCGGGCCCTACGAGCAGTACTTC.

The CDR3 bases are TGTGCCAGCAGCTTGGGACCTTATAATTCACCCCTCCACTTT. This sequence encodes CASSLGPYNSPLHF. The V gene is TRBV7-2, the J gene TRBJ1-6, with D perhaps matching TRBD1 (5 bases). The length of the CDR3 is 14 residues. Trimming cost V 3 bases and J 4 bases, with 7 bases left between them. Germline V gives CDR1 SGHTA, CDR2 FQGNSA.

This clone occurred a few times. The chain has TRBV5-4 and TRBJ2-7; D is tentatively TRBD1 or TRBD2 (5 bases each). Looked up from germline, CDR1 is SGHNT and CDR2 is YYREEE (reference sequence). V lost 1 base and J 2 bases, leaving 7 bases between the germline ends. The CDR3 length is 13 residues. Here the CDR3 reads CASSLRGPYEQYF. In DNA, the CDR3 is TGTGCCAGCAGCTTGCGGGGACCCTACGAGCAGTACTTC.

The chain joins TRBV10-3 to TRBJ1-1; a possible D gene is TRBD1 (5 bases). Per germline, CDR1 ENHRY and CDR2 SYGVKD. V dropped 0 bases and J dropped 5 bases, with 10 bases sitting between them. The CDR3 is 14 residues long. The CDR3 region has the DNA TGTGCCATCAGTGAGTCTTGGGGGGATACTGAAGCTTTCTTT. Protein sequence: CAISESWGDTEAFF.

This chain joins TRBV9 and TRBJ1-2, with D possibly TRBD1 on 5 matching bases. Trimming removed 1 base at V and 2 bases at J, with 9 bases between. There are 14 residues in the CDR3. Germline CDR1 SGDLS, CDR2 YYNGEE. CDR3 in DNA: TGTGCCAGCAGCGTACAGCCAGGGAACTATGGCTACACCTTC. Its protein product is CASSVQPGNYGYTF. Variable domain in full (rest from reference TRBV9 and TRBJ1-2): DSGVTQTPKHLITATGQRVTLRCSPRSGDLSVYWYQQSLDQGLQFLIQYYNGEERAKGNILERFSAQQFPDLHSELNLSSLELGDSALYFCASSVQPGNYGYTFGSGTRLTVV.